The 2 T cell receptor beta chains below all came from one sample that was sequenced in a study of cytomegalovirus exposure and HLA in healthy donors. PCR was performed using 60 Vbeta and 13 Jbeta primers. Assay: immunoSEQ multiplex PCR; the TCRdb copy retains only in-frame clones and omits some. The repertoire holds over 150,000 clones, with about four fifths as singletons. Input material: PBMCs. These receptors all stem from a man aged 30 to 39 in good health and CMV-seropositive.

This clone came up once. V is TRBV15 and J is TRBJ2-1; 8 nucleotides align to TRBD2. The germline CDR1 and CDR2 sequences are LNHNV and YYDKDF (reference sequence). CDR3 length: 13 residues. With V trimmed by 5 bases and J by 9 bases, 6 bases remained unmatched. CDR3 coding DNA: TGTGCCACCAGCCCGGGAGGGATTAGTGAGCAGTTCTTC. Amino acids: CATSPGGISEQFF. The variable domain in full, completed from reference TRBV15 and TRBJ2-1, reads DAMVIQNPRYQVTQFGKPVTLSCSQTLNHNVMYWYQQKSSQAPKLLFHYYDKDFNNEADTPDNFQSRRPNTSFCFLDIRSPGLGDTAMYLCATSPGGISEQFFGPGTRLTVL.

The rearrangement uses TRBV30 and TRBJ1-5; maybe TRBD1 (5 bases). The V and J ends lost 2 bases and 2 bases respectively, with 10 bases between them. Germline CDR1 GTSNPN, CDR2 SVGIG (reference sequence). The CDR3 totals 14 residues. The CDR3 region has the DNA TGTGCCTGGAGTACGGGCAGGGGCAATCAGCCCCAGCATTTT. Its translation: CAWSTGRGNQPQHF.